This T cell receptor beta chain derives from a study of T cells expressing NK-cell markers. Whole-study context: Sorted CD3+CD56+NKG2C+, CD3+CD56+NKG2C- and CD3+CD56-NKG2C+ T cells supplied TCR beta repertoires. Seven of the eight sequenced donors were HCMV-seropositive; one was seronegative. Study findings and constraints: These clonotypes also led the CD3+CD56-NKG2C+ fraction in several donors.

As to this clonotype: Its matching antigen is unknown.

From germline, CDR1 is MGHRA and CDR2 YSYEKL. This CDR3 is 17 amino acids long. The authors made TCR beta cDNA libraries by 5'RACE template switching. This switching added a universal primer site and UMIs. TCRdb re-analyzed the 5' RACE reads; it lists each CDR3 protein once, without DNA. In total, the table holds 150,000 to 180,000 distinct CDR3 sequences. The clonotype originates from a woman in her forties or fifties in good health. The rearrangement joins TRBV4-1 to TRBJ2-1; absent DNA, TCRdb's TRBD1 call cannot be checked. Sample: blood T cells: a sorted CD56 or NKG2C T cell subset, CD4+ or CD8+ T cells, or bulk PBMC T cells (not recorded which). The CDR3 sequence: CASSQEWPGGRKNEQFF.